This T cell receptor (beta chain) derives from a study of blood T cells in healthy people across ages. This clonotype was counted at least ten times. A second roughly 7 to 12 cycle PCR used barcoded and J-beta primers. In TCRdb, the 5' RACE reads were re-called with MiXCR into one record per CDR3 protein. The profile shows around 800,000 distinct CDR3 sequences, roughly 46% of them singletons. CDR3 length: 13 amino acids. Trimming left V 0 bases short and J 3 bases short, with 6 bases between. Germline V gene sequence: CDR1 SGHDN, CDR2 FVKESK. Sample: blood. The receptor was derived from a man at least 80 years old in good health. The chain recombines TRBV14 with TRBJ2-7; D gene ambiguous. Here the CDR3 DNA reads TGTGCCAGCAGCCAAGAAGGAAACTACGAGCAGTACTTC. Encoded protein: CASSQEGNYEQYF. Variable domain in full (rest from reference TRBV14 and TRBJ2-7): EAGVTQFPSHSVIEKGQTVTLRCDPISGHDNLYWYRRVMGKEIKFLLHFVKESKQDESGMPNNRFLAERTGGTYSTLKVQPAELEDSGVYFCASSQEGNYEQYFGPGTRLTVT.